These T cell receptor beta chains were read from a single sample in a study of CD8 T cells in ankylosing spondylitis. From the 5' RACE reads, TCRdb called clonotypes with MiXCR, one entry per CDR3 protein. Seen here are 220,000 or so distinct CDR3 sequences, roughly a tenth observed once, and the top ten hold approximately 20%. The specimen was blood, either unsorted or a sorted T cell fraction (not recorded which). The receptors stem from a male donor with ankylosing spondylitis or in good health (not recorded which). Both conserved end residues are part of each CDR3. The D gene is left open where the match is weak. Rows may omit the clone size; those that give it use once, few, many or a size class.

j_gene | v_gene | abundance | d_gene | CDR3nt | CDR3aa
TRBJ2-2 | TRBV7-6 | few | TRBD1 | TGTGCCAGCAGCTCCAGACAGGGGGGGACCGGGGAGCTGTTTTTT | CASSSRQGGTGELFF
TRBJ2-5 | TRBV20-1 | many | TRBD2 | TGCAGTGCTAGAGCGGGGGGCCAAGAGACCCAGTACTTC | CSARAGGQETQYF
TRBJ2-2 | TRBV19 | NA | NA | TGTGCCAGTAGTATAGTGGCGAACACCGGGGAGCTGTTTTTT | CASSIVANTGELFF
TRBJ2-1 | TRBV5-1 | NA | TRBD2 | TGCGCCAGCAGCTTGGTGGTAGCGGGGGGTGAGCAGTTCTTC | CASSLVVAGGEQFF
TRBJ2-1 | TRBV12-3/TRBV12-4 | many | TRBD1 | TGTGCCAGCAGTCCGTCGGGACAGCAAGGCAATGAGCAGTTCTTC | CASSPSGQQGNEQFF
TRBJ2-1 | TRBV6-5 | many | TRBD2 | TGTGCCAGCAGTTACTTTTCTAGCGGGGGGGCAGCAAATGAGCAGTTCTTC | CASSYFSSGGAANEQFF
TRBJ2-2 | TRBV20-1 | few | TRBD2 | TGCTGTGCTAGAGATCCCGCTAGCGGGGGATGGGGCGGGGAGCTGTTTTTT | CCARDPASGGWGGELFF
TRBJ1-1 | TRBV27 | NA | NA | TGTGCCAGCAGTTTAGGGGGGAGTCGAATGAACACTGAAGCTTTCTTT | CASSLGGSRMNTEAFF
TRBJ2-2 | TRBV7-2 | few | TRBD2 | TGTGCCAGCAGTCCTCCGGGGGGACCCGGGGAGCTGTTTTTT | CASSPPGGPGELFF
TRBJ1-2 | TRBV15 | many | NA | TGTGCCACCAGCAGGCCTATGGGCTCCTATGGCTACACCTTC | CATSRPMGSYGYTF
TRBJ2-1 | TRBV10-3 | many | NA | TGTGCCATCAGGGACCGGGACGGTAACTACAATGAGCAGTTCTTC | CAIRDRDGNYNEQFF
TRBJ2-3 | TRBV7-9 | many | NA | TGTGCCAGCAGCTTCTCGGCAACTGATACGCAGTATTTT | CASSFSATDTQYF
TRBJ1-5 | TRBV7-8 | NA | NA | TGTGCCAGCAGCCCCCTCGGCGGGATAGGACAGCCCCAGCATTTT | CASSPLGGIGQPQHF
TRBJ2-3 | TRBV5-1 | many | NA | TGCGCCAGCAGCCCCCTCGCCGGGGGAGATACGCAGTATTTT | CASSPLAGGDTQYF
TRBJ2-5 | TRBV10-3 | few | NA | TGTGCCATCAGTGAGTTGTGGACACAAGAGACCCAGTACTTC | CAISELWTQETQYF
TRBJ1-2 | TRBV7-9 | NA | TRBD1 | TGTGCCAGCAGCTTAGCGGCCAGGGGGCATGGCTACACCTTC | CASSLAARGHGYTF
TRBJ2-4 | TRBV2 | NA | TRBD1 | TGTGCCAGCAGCGGGGACAGCCTAGGTGCCAAAAACATTCAGTACTTC | CASSGDSLGAKNIQYF
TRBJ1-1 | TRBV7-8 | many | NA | TGTGCCAGCAGCTCAGTGGGGGCTGGGACTGAAGCTTTCTTT | CASSSVGAGTEAFF
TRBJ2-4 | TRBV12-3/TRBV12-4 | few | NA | TGTGCCAGCAGTTTAGAAACCCGGGCCTCTGGGGAAAACATTCAGTACTTC | CASSLETRASGENIQYF
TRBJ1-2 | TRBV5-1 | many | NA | TGCGCCAGCAGCTTGGCGGCCAGGGCTAACTATGGCTACACCTTC | CASSLAARANYGYTF
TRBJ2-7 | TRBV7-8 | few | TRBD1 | TGTGCCAGCAGGCCAAGACAGGGGATCCTCTCCTACGAGCAGTACTTC | CASRPRQGILSYEQYF
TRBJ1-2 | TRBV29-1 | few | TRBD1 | TGCAGCGTTGACAGCAGATCTACAGGGGGCAAGGGTGGCTACACCTTC | CSVDSRSTGGKGGYTF
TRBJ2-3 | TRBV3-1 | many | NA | TGTGCCAGCAGCACCTCGGGTTCTAGCACAGATACGCAGTATTTT | CASSTSGSSTDTQYF
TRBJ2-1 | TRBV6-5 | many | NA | TGTGCCAGCAGTTACGTGGGTGTCTCGGGCAATGAGCAGTTCTTC | CASSYVGVSGNEQFF
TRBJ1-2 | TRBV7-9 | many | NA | TGTGCCAGCAGCTTAGGGCAGAATGATTATGGCTACACCTTC | CASSLGQNDYGYTF
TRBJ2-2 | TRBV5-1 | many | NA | TGCGCCAGCAGCTTGGCCATCGGGGGGAACACCGGGGAGCTGTTTTTT | CASSLAIGGNTGELFF
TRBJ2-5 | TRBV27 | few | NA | TGTGCCAGCAGTTTATACCGGGCAGAGACCCAGTACTTC | CASSLYRAETQYF
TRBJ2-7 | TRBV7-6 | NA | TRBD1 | TGTGCCAGCAGCGCTACAGGGGGGAGGCCCTACGAGCAGTACTTC | CASSATGGRPYEQYF
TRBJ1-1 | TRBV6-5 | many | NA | TGTGCCAGCAGTTCCCCGGCCGACGGCACTGAAGCTTTCTTT | CASSSPADGTEAFF
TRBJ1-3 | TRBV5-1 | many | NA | TGCGCCAGCAGCTTCGGACGTCTAAGGGAAGGAAACACCATATATTTT | CASSFGRLREGNTIYF
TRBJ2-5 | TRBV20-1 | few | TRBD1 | TGCAGTGCTAAACGGACAGGGTCCGGGACCCAGTACTTC | CSAKRTGSGTQYF
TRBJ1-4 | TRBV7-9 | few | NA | TGTGCCAGCAGCCTGGACATGAGGCATGAAAAACTGTTTTTT | CASSLDMRHEKLFF
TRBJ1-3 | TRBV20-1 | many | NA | TGCAGTGCTAGAGATATGAGGGATTCTGGAAACACCATATATTTT | CSARDMRDSGNTIYF
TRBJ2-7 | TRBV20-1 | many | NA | TGCAGTGCTGTCTGGTTGGGGAACTACGAGCAGTACTTC | CSAVWLGNYEQYF
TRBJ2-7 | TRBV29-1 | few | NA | TGCAGCGTTGAATCAGCCTCCTACGAGCAGTACTTC | CSVESASYEQYF
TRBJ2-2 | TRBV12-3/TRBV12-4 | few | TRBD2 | TGTGCCAGCAGAAACAGCCTAGCGGGGGGGACCGGGGAGCTGTTTTTT | CASRNSLAGGTGELFF
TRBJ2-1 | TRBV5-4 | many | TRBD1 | TGTGCCAGCAGCATGGGGACAGGGGGCTACAATGAGCAGTTCTTC | CASSMGTGGYNEQFF
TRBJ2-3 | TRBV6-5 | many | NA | TGTGCCAGCAGTTACTGGCCCGGTCGTAGCACAGATACGCAGTATTTT | CASSYWPGRSTDTQYF
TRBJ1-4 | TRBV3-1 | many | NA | TGTGCCAGCAGCAGCGATTCGGGGGGACCTAATGAAAAACTGTTTTTT | CASSSDSGGPNEKLFF
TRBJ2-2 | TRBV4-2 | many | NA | TGTGCCAGCAGCCACCCAGGTTGGTCACAGGTAGACTACACCGGGGAGCTGTTTTTT | CASSHPGWSQVDYTGELFF
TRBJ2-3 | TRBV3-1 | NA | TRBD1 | TGTGCCAGCAGCCAAGAAGGACAGGAGGATACGCAGTATTTT | CASSQEGQEDTQYF
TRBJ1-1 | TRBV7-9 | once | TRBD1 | TGTGCCAGCAGCTTTTCAGGGGGCGAAGCTTTCTTT | CASSFSGGEAFF
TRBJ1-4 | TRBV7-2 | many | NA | TGTGCCAGCAGCTTGCGGAACAGACCCGAAGAAAAACTGTTTTTT | CASSLRNRPEEKLFF
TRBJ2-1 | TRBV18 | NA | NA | TGTGCCAGCTCTCCCCTCCCCTACAATGAGCAGTTCTTC | CASSPLPYNEQFF
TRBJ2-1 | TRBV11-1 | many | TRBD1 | TGTGCCAGCAGCGCGGGTTTGTGGTTGGGACAGGGAAACAATGAGCAGTTCTTC | CASSAGLWLGQGNNEQFF
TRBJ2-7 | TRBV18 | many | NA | TGTGCCAGCTCACCCGCCAACTACGAGCAGTACTTC | CASSPANYEQYF
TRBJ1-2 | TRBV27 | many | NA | TGTGCCAGCAGTTTATCGCGGGGGGCCAGCTATGGCTACACCTTC | CASSLSRGASYGYTF
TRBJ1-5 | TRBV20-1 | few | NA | TGCAGTGCCGGACGAATGAATCAGCCCCAGCATTTT | CSAGRMNQPQHF
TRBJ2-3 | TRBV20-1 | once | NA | TGCAGTACGGGAGATACGCAGTATTTT | CSTGDTQYF
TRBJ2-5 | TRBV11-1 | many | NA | TGTGCCAGCAGCCTCCGTAGGAAATCCGGGACATCATACCAAGAGACCCAGTACTTC | CASSLRRKSGTSYQETQYF